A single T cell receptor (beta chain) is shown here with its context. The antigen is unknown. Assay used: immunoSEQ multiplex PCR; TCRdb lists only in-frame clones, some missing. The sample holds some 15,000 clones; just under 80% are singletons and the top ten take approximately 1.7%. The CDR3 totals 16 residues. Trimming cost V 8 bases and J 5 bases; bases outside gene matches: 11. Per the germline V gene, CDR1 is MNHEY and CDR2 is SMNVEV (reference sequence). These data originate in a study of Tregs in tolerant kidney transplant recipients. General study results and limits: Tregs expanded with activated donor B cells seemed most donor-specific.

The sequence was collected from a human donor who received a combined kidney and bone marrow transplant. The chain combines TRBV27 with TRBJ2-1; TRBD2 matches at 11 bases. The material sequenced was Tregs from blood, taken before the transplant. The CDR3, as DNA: TGTGCCAGCTCCTCCGGGTTGGGACTAGCGGACAATGAGCAGTTCTTC. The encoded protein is CASSSGLGLADNEQFF.